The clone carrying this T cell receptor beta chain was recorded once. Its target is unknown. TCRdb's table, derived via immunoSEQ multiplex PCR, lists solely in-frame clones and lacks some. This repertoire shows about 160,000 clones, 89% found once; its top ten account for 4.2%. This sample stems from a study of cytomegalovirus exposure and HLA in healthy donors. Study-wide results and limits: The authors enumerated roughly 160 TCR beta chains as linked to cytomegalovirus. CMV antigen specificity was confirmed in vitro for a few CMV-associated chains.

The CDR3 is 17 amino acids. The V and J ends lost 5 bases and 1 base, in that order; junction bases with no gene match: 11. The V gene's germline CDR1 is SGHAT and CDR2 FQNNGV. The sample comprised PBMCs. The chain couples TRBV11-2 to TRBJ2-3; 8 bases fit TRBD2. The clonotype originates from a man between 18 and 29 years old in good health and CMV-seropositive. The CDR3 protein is CASSLPGLGIGTDTQYF. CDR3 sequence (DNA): TGTGCCAGCAGCCTTCCGGGACTAGGGATTGGCACAGATACGCAGTATTTT.